This TCR beta chain was identified in a study of blood T cell repertoires in COVID-19 (dated by TCRdb to the early 2020s). Describing the broader study: Samples from collaborators originated in the United States, Italy and Spain and spanned both the acute and convalescent phases of COVID-19. The material from the prospective study consisted of cDNA or gDNA derived from T cells, B-cell-depleted T cells, or PBMCs. The dataset comprised deeply sampled blood TCRbeta repertoires from subjects exposed to, actively infected with, or recovered from COVID-19. The repertoires were released in a freely available public database meant as a resource for research on the immune response to SARS-CoV-2. Samples were obtained from the ongoing ImmuneRACE study (first 160 participants) and from over a thousand subjects provided by 6 global collaborators. Nearly every sample came with metadata listing a de-identified subject ID, COVID-19 status, age in years and sex. Where available, HLA class I and class II types were taken from metadata supplied by the sample provider and were not determined by assay-based typing.

Overall study outcomes, separate from this receptor: The quantity of clinical and demographic metadata differed by source and by participant and was supplied without curation.

TCRbeta CDR3 regions were amplified from genomic DNA by means of the immunoSEQ Assay, a bias-controlled multiplex PCR. In the original analysis: The number of nucleated cells in each sample was estimated from the amplification of reference gene primers within the assay. Sequence reads were collapsed and filtered to measure the absolute abundance of every unique TCRbeta CDR3 rearrangement. For each sample, productive Simpson clonality was calculated as the square root of Simpson's diversity index across productive rearrangements. TCRdb obtained this table from immuneACCESS and retained in-frame rearrangements with V and J assigned. These tables miss some clones; where compared with another copy, unresolved V genes account for less than half of the shortfall, and the remainder is unexplained. That table gives V, J and clone size, and the DNA gave D and trimming. The sample has about 300,000 clones on record, more than 80% of them singletons. Together, the top ten hold 6% to 7% of the sample.

One collaborating source in Seattle enrolled patients during active infection and followed them longitudinally through the course of disease. Whole blood was collected in K2EDTA tubes by collaborating institutions according to the institutions' own protocols. For TCRbeta analysis, collaborators shipped samples as frozen whole blood, isolated PBMCs, or DNA extracted from either of those sample types. From the cysteine up to the phenylalanine, the CDR3 has a length of 12 residues. Left in the record is the CDR3 DNA by itself, 36 bases read in frame from the first base. V drops 1 base and J drops 6 bases, leaving 10 bases in between. Sequences GTSNPN (CDR1) and SVGIG (CDR2) are obtained from the germline V gene (reference sequence). In regard to this clone: No antigen is known for it. Nothing much larger sits one base from this clone, and base qualities are not available.

This clonotype was sampled from a woman aged 25 to 39 with COVID-19, enrolled during active disease. This sequence uses TRBV30 and TRBJ2-7; a tentative D match to TRBD1 spans 5 bases. Input material: peripheral blood. The sequence in DNA is TGTGCCTGGAGTGAGGGTCAGGGCGAGCAGTACTTC. Its protein product is CAWSEGQGEQYF.